This TCR beta chain derives from a study of graft-versus-host responses after intestinal transplantation. Study-wide results and limits: Across patients carrying graft-donor T cell macrochimerism, allografts held high graft-versus-host to host-versus-graft clonal ratios. Recipient-marrow GvH clones were detected, some having first appeared in ileum or blood.

A word on this clone: Its antigen is still unknown.

The germline gives CDR1 SQVTM, CDR2 ANQGSEA. The CDR3 spans 15 residues. Trimming removed 3 bases at V and 4 bases at J, with 17 bases between. Measured with immunoSEQ multiplex PCR; TCRdb has only the in-frame clones, and not every one. The data hold approximately 130,000 clones, with roughly 92% observed a single time. This receptor was identified in a human donor who received an intestinal transplant. This chain joins TRBV29-1 and TRBJ2-3, with TRBD1 as a possible D gene (5 bases). The material sequenced was unstimulated CD4+ T cells sorted from spleen or lymph node cells, taken before intestinal transplant. Here the CDR3 DNA reads TGCAGCGTTGATGGGCCAAGGACACACGCAGATACGCAGTATTTT. This sequence encodes CSVDGPRTHADTQYF.